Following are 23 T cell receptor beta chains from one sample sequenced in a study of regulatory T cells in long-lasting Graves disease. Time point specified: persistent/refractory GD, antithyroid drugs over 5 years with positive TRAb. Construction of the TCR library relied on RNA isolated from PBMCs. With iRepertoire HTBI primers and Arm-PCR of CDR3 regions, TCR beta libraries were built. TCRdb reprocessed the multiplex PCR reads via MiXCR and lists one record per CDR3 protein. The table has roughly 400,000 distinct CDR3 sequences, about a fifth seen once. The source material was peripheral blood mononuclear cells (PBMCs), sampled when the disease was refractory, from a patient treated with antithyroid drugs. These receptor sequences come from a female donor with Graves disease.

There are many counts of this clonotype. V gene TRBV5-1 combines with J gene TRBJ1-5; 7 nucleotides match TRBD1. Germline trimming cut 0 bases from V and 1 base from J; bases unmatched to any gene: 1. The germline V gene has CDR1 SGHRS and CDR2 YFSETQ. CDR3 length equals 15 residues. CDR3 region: CASSLETGSNQPQHF. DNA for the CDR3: TGCGCCAGCAGCTTGGAGACAGGGAGCAATCAGCCCCAGCATTTT.

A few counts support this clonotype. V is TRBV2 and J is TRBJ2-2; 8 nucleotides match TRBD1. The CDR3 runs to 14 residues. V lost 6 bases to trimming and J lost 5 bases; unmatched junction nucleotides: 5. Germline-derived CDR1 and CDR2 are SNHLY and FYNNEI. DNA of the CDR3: TGTGCCAGCAGGGAATGGACAGGGACCGGGGAGCTGTTTTTT. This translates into CASREWTGTGELFF.

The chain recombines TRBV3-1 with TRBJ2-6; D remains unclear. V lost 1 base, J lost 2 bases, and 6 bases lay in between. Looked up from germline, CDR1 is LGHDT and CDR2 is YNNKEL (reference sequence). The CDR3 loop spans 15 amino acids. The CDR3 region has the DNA TGTGCCAGCAGCCAAGTACGGGCTGGGGCCAACGTCCTGACTTTC. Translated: CASSQVRAGANVLTF.

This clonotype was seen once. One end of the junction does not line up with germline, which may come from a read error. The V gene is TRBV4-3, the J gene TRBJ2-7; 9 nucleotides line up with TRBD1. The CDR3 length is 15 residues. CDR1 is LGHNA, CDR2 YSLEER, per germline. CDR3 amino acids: CASTQDMGTGYEQYF. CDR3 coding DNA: TGCGCCAGCACCCAAGACATGGGGACAGGGTACGAGCAGTACTTC.

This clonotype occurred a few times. The CDR3 sequence is CASSLDQGIKQYF. CDR3 DNA: TGTGCCAGCAGTTTAGACCAGGGCATCAAGCAGTACTTC. The rearrangement links TRBV27 to TRBJ2-7; tentative D call: TRBD1 (5 bases). Germline V gene data show CDR1 as MNHEY and CDR2 as SMNVEV (reference sequence). This CDR3 has 13 amino acids. V was clipped by 2 bases and J by 8 bases, with 13 bases between them.

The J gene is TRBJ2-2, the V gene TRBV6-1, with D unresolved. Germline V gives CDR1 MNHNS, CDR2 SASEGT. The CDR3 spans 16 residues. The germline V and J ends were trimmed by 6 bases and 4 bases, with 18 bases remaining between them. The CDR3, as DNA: TGTGCCAGCAGCCCGCCCTCTTTATACCCCACCGGGGAGCTGTTTTTT. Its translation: CASSPPSLYPTGELFF.

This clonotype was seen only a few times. The CDR3 region is CASSFIPETQYF. The CDR3, as DNA: TGTGCCAGCAGTTTCATCCCAGAGACCCAGTACTTC. The J gene is TRBJ2-5, the V gene TRBV6-2 or TRBV6-3; D ambiguous. V lost 4 bases, J lost 4 bases, and 7 bases lay in between. Germline V lookup: CDR1 MNHEY, CDR2 SVGEGT. This CDR3 comprises 12 residues.

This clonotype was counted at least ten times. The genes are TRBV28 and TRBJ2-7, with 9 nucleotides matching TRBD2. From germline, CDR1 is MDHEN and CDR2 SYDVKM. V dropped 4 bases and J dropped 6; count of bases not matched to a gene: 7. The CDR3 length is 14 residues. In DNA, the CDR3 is TGTGCCAGCAGTTCCATTAGCGGGAGTGGCGAGCAGTACTTC. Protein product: CASSSISGSGEQYF.

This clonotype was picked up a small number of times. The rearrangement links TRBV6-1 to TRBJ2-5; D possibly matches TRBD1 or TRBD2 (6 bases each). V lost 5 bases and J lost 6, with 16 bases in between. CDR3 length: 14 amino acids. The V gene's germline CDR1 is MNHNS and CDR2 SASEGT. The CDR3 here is CASSPPGGTQTQYF. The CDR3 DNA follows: TGTGCCAGCAGTCCCCCGGGCGGGACACAGACCCAGTACTTC.

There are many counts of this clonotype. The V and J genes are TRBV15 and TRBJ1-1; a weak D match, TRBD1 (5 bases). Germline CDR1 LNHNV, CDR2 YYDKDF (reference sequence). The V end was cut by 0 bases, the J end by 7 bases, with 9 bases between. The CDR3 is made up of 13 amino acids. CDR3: CATSRDVRGEAFF. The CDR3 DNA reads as TGTGCCACCAGCAGAGATGTAAGGGGTGAAGCTTTCTTT.

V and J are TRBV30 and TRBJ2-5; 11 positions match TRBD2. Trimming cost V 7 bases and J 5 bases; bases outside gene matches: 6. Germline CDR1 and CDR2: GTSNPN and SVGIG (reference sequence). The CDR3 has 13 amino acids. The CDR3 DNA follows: TGTGCCTATAGCGGGAGGGCCGGCGAGACCCAGTACTTC. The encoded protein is CAYSGRAGETQYF.

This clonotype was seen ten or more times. CDR3 amino acids: CASSLLANEQFF. CDR3 nucleotide sequence: TGTGCCAGCAGCCTATTGGCGAATGAGCAGTTCTTC. The chain uses TRBV7-2 and TRBJ2-1; D gene uncertain. The CDR3 is 12 amino acids. Trimming cost V 5 bases and J 7 bases, with 9 bases left between them. CDR1 and CDR2 (germline): SGHTA, FQGNSA. Variable domain in full (rest from reference TRBV7-2 and TRBJ2-1): GAGVSQSPSNKVTEKGKDVELRCDPISGHTALYWYRQSLGQGLEFLIYFQGNSAPDKSGLPSDRFSAERTGGSVSTLTIQRTQQEDSAVYLCASSLLANEQFFGPGTRLTVL.

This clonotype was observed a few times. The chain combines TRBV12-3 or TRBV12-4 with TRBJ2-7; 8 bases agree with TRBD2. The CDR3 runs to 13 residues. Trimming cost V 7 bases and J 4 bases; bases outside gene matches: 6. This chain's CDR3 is CASMTGGGYEQYF. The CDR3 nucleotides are TGTGCCAGCATGACCGGGGGGGGTTACGAGCAGTACTTC.

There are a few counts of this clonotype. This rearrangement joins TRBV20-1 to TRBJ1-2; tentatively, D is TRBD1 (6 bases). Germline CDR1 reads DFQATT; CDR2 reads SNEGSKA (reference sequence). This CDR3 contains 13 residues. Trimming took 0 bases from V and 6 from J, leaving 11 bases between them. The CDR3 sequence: CSARDGQGNGYTF. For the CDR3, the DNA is TGCAGTGCTAGAGATGGCCAGGGGAATGGCTACACCTTC.

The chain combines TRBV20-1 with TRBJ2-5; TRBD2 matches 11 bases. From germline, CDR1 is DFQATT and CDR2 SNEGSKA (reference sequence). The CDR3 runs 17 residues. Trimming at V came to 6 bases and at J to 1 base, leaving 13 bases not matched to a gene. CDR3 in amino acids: CSAHSGRGPFSQETQYF. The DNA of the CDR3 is TGCAGTGCACATAGCGGGAGGGGCCCTTTTTCCCAAGAGACCCAGTACTTC.

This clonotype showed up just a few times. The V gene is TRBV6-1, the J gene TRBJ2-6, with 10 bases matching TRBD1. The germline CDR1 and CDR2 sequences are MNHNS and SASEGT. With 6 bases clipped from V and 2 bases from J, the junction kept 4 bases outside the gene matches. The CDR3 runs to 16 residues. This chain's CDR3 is CASSRQGAAGANVLTF. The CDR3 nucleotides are TGTGCCAGCAGCCGACAGGGGGCTGCTGGGGCCAACGTCCTGACTTTC.

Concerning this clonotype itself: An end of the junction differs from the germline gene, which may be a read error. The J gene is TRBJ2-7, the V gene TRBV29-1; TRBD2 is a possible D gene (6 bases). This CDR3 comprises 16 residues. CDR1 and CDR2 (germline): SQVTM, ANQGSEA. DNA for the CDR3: TGCAGCGTTGAAGGGGAGGTCAGGGTAGGCTCCTACGGGCAGTACTTC. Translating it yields CSVEGEVRVGSYGQYF.

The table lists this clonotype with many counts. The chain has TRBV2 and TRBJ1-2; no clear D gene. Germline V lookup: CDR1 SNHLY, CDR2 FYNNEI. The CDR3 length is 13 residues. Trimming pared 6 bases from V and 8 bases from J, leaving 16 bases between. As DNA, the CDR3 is TGTGCCAGCAGCCGGGGAGGGCCAGGAGGCTACACCTTC. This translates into CASSRGGPGGYTF. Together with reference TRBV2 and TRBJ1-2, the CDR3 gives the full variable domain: EPEVTQTPSHQVTQMGQEVILRCVPISNHLYFYWYRQILGQKVEFLVSFYNNEISEKSEIFDDQFSVERPDGSNFTLKIRSTKLEDSAMYFCASSRGGPGGYTFGSGTRLTVV.

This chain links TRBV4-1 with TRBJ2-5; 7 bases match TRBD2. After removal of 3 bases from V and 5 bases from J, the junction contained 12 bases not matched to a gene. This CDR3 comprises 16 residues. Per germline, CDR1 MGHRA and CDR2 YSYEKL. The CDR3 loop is CASSHPFGSREETQYF. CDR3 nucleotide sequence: TGCGCCAGCAGCCACCCCTTCGGTTCGCGGGAGGAGACCCAGTACTTC.

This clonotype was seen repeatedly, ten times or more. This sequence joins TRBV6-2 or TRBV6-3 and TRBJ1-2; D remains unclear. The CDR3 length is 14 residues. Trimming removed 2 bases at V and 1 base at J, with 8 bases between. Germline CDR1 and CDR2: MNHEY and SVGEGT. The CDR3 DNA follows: TGTGCCAGCAGTTACGATCGGCGTAACTATGGCTACACCTTC. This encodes CASSYDRRNYGYTF.

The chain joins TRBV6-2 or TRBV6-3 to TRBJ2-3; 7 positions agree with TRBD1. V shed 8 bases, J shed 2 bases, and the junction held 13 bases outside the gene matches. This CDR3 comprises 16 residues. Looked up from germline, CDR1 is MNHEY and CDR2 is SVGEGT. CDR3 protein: CASLQTGRLNTDTQYF. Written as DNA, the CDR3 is TGTGCCAGCCTACAGACAGGGCGTCTAAACACAGATACGCAGTATTTT.

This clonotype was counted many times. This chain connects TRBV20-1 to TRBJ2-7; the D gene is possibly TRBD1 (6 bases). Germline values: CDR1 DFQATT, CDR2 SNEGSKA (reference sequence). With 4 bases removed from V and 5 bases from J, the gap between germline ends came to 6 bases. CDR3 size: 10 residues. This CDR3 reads CSANRDEQYF. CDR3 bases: TGCAGTGCTAACAGGGACGAGCAGTACTTC.

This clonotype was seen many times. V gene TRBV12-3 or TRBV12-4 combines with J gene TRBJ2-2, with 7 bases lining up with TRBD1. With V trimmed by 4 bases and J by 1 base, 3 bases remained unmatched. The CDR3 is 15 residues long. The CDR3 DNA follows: TGTGCCAGCAGTTCCCGGACAGGGAACACCGGGGAGCTGTTTTTT. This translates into CASSSRTGNTGELFF.